One and the same sample provided the 7 T cell receptor beta chains below, sequenced in a study of blood T cell repertoires in COVID-19. TCRdb's table, derived via immunoSEQ multiplex PCR, lists solely in-frame clones and lacks some. The sample has 330,000 or so clones, 87% seen once. The sample taken for sequencing was peripheral blood. Source of these receptors: a man aged 25-45 years with COVID-19, enrolled during active disease.

This chain uses TRBV24-1 with TRBJ1-4; 7 bases fit TRBD1. The germline gives CDR1 KGHDR, CDR2 SFDVKD. The V segment lost 3 bases and the J segment 6 bases; nucleotides outside the gene matches: 6. The CDR3 is 15 amino acids. This chain's CDR3 is CATSDAQGSDEKLFF. The CDR3 DNA reads as TGTGCCACCAGTGATGCACAGGGGTCGGATGAAAAACTGTTTTTT.

This clone was seen only once. V gene TRBV5-1 combines with J gene TRBJ2-7; the match to TRBD1 covers 7 bases. The length of the CDR3 is 13 residues. Trimming at V came to 4 bases and at J to 10 bases, leaving 11 bases not matched to a gene. CDR1 SGHRS and CDR2 YFSETQ come from the germline V gene. CDR3 region: CASSPGTADIQYF. Written as DNA, the CDR3 is TGCGCCAGCAGCCCGGGGACAGCCGACATCCAGTACTTC.

This clone has only a few counts. CDR3 coding DNA: TGTGCCAGCAGCGGATACAGGGGGCGCGGCTATGGCTACACCTTC. It encodes CASSGYRGRGYGYTF. The chain is built from TRBV7-9 and TRBJ1-2; the match to TRBD1 covers 9 bases. This CDR3 has 15 residues. Losses at the gene ends were 5 bases for V and 4 bases for J; bases not matched to a gene: 8. Germline CDR1 reads SEHNR; CDR2 reads FQNEAQ (reference sequence).

The V gene is TRBV19, the J gene TRBJ1-5, with D possibly matching TRBD1 (6 bases). The CDR3 runs 16 residues. The V gene lost 5 bases and the J gene lost 5 bases, with 19 bases spanning the gap. CDR1 is LNHDA, CDR2 SQIVND, per germline (reference sequence). The DNA for the CDR3 is TGTGCCAGTAGTTCACCCCCGGGGGGCGGGGATCAGCCCCAGCATTTT. It encodes CASSSPPGGGDQPQHF.

The chain has TRBV7-2 and TRBJ1-2; 7 bases are shared with TRBD1. Germline V lookup: CDR1 SGHTA, CDR2 FQGNSA. J was trimmed by 4 bases and V by 8 bases; bases with no gene match: 7. CDR3 length: 13 residues. The CDR3 DNA reads as TGTGCCAGCTCTCCCGGACAGGCCTATGGCTACACCTTC. Its translation: CASSPGQAYGYTF. Based on the CDR3 plus reference TRBV7-2 and TRBJ1-2, the full variable domain is GAGVSQSPSNKVTEKGKDVELRCDPISGHTALYWYRQSLGQGLEFLIYFQGNSAPDKSGLPSDRFSAERTGGSVSTLTIQRTQQEDSAVYLCASSPGQAYGYTFGSGTRLTVV.

This clone is a singleton in its sample. The CDR3 does not close with the conserved phenylalanine or tryptophan, likely indicating a read error. This rearrangement joins TRBV24-1 to TRBJ1-2; D gene uncertain. The CDR3 is 12 residues long. From germline, CDR1 is KGHDR and CDR2 SFDVKD. Trimming stripped 5 bases from V and 2 bases from J, with 5 bases between. As DNA, the CDR3 is TGTGCCACCAGTGCCGTAAACTATGGCTACACCCTC. Its protein is CATSAVNYGYTL.

The V call is TRBV4-2, the J call TRBJ1-3, with D perhaps TRBD1 (5 bases). The CDR3 spans 18 residues. Trimming stripped 1 base from V and 4 bases from J, with 20 bases between. Germline-derived CDR1 and CDR2 are LGHNA and YNFKEQ. The CDR3 spells CASSQGGTGGENGNTIYF. The CDR3 DNA is TGTGCCAGCAGCCAAGGGGGCACGGGGGGTGAAAACGGAAACACCATATATTTT.